The present T cell receptor (beta chain) was sequenced within a study of CXCR3-negative and CXCR3-positive naive CD8 T cells. Findings and limits, study-wide: Because surface CD5 did not distinguish the naive subsets, TCR strength was inferred from TRB CDR3 properties. The study found that naive CXCR3-negative and CXCR3-positive cells shared TRBV-TRBJ usage, while memory cells differed. High diversity, comparable across both naive subsets, contrasted with much lower diversity in memory CD8+ cells. Expression of CXCR3 was partially reduced after cryopreservation, and fresh PBMCs were used in most assays.

Preparation of TRB cDNA libraries relied on 5' RACE carrying UMI labels. TCRdb reprocessed the 5' RACE reads, keeping one entry per CDR3 protein, no DNA. The listing records about 57,000 distinct CDR3 sequences. CDR1 and CDR2 (germline): SQVTM, ANQGSEA. This CDR3 has 13 amino acids. A remark on this clonotype: Its target is not known.

Source material: memory CD8+ T cells from blood. This chain connects TRBV29-1 to TRBJ2-5; TCRdb's D gene call, TRBD1, goes unchecked for lack of DNA. The receptor comes from a human donor in good health. Some clones in this sample may be carry-over from other donors' samples. CDR3 protein: CSVDSGWMETQYF.